This T cell receptor beta chain emerged from a study of spatial heterogeneity in lung cancer. Turning to the study itself: Averaged across combinations, each unique TCR and UMI pairing appeared more than ten times in raw reads, which were uncorrected.

Time point reported: sample taken at primary tumor resection. The authors sequenced whole RNA from tumor, nontumor lung or frozen PBMC without sorting. Trimming removed 6 bases at V and 4 bases at J, with 12 bases between. The CDR3 consists of 13 residues. Germline CDR1 and CDR2: SGHTA and FQGNSA. General study results and limits: Coverage estimated for tumor T cells reached 7% to 8% for alpha chains and about 13% for beta chains. The counts of expanded TCRs, ubiquitous and regional, tracked ubiquitous and regional nonsynonymous mutations, respectively. Mutation tallies in tumors tracked expanded intratumoral alpha and beta TCR counts.

This clonotype was seen at least ten times. Its antigen remains unknown. TCRdb redid the calling of the 5' RACE reads with MiXCR, one entry per CDR3 protein. This sample has around 100,000 distinct CDR3 sequences, with approximately 4.7% found just once. This rearrangement joins TRBV7-2 to TRBJ1-2; the D gene is possibly TRBD1 (5 bases). The TCR was taken from a male donor with early-stage non-small cell lung cancer. Sample: lung tumor tissue, taken at surgery. The DNA of the CDR3 is TGTGCCAGCAGTCTGGGGGAACGCTATGGCTACACCTTC. Protein product: CASSLGERYGYTF.